This entry describes one T cell receptor beta chain. Its antigen is as yet unknown. This entry belongs to a study of PD-L1 blockade in urothelial cancer. Study summary: Samples came from 3 weeks, at the second dose, and 6 weeks into treatment.

The germline CDR1 and CDR2 sequences are SGHTA and FQGNSA. The V segment lost 4 bases and the J segment 2 bases; nucleotides outside the gene matches: 4. The CDR3 loop spans 15 amino acids. Synthetically made TCR analog templates were put into each PCR as spikes. Repertoires were generated with immunoSEQ multiplex PCR, while TCRdb's copy carries only in-frame clones and drops some. The data contain 50,000 to 55,000 clones, roughly 80% of them singletons. The time point denotes: pretreatment peripheral blood. Each patient presented with locally advanced or metastatic urothelial carcinoma. Study-level findings and limits: Blood TCR clonality below the median before treatment was a predictor of better survival.

V usage is TRBV7-2 and J usage is TRBJ2-5, with 10 bases identical to TRBD1. Specimen: PBMCs, collected around atezolizumab (anti-PD-L1) treatment. This TCR derives from a man aged 45-65 years with urothelial cancer. CDR3 DNA: TGTGCCAGCAGCTCCGGGACAGGGGTTCAAGAGACCCAGTACTTC. Protein sequence: CASSSGTGVQETQYF.